Included here is one T cell receptor beta chain sequence, with context. What it binds is not known. The ends lost 2 bases at V and 2 bases at J; junction bases unmatched: 6. This CDR3 has 16 amino acids. The germline gives CDR1 SGHTA, CDR2 FQGNSA. The entry originates in a study of cytotoxic CD8 clonotypes in ibrutinib-treated CLL. Study at large: Mean yields were around 240,000 productive templates and 94,082 productive rearrangements per sample.

Study-wide points: Public clonotypes were rare and shrank or held steady on treatment. Clonality, elevated at ibrutinib response, dropped back toward baseline at progression.

TCRdb's table, derived via immunoSEQ multiplex PCR, lists solely in-frame clones and lacks some. The sample carries over 200,000 clones, about 75% recorded once. TCR beta libraries used about 1.8 micrograms of DNA from cryopreserved PBMCs. This specimen was PBMCs, taken after 12 months of ibrutinib treatment. This sequence originates from a human donor with chronic lymphocytic leukemia. This rearrangement joins TRBV7-2 to TRBJ2-1; 7 positions agree with TRBD2. The CDR3 loop is CASSLLWGGTYNEQFF. The CDR3 coding sequence is TGTGCCAGCAGCTTATTGTGGGGGGGGACCTACAATGAGCAGTTCTTC.